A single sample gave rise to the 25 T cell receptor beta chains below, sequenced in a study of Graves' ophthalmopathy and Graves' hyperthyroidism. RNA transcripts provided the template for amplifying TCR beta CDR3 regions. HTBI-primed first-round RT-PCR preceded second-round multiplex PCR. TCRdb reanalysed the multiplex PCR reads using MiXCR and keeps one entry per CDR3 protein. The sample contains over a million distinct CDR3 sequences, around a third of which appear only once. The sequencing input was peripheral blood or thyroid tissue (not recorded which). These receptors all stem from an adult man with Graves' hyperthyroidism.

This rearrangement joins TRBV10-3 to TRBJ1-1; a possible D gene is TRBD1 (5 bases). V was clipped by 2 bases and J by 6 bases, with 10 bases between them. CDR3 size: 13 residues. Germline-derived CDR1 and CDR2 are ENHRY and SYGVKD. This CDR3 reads CAISEKGRAEAFF. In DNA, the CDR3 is TGTGCCATCAGTGAGAAGGGGCGGGCTGAAGCTTTCTTT.

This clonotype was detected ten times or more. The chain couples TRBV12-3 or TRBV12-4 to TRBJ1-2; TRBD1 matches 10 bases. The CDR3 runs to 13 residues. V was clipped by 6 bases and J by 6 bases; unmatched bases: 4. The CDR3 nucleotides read TGTGCCAGCAGCCACGGACAGGGGGATGGCTACACCTTC. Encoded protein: CASSHGQGDGYTF.

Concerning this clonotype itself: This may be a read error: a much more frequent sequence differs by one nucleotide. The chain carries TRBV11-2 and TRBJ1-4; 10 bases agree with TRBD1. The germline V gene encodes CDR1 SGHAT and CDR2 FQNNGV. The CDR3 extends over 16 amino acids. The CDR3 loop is CASSSEAGTGDEKLLF. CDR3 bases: TGTGCCAGCAGCTCGGAAGCCGGGACAGGGGATGAAAAACTGCTTTTT.

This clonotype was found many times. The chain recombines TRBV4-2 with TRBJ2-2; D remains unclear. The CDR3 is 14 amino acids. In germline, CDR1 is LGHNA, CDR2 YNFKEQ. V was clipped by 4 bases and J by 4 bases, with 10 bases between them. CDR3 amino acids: CASSPRQATGELFF. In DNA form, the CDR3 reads TGTGCCAGCAGCCCCCGCCAAGCCACCGGGGAGCTGTTTTTT.

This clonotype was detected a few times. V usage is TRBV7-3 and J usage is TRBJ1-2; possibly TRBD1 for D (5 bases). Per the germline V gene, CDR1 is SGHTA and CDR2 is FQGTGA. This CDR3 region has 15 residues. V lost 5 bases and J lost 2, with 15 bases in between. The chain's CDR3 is CASSPLPGANYGYTF. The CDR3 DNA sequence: TGTGCCAGCAGCCCCCTCCCCGGGGCCAACTATGGCTACACCTTC.

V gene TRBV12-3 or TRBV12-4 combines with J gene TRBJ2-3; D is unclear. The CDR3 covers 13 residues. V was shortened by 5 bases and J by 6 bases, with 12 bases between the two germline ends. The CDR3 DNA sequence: TGTGCCAGCAGTAGAGACGGTGGGGATACGCAGTATTTT. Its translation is CASSRDGGDTQYF.

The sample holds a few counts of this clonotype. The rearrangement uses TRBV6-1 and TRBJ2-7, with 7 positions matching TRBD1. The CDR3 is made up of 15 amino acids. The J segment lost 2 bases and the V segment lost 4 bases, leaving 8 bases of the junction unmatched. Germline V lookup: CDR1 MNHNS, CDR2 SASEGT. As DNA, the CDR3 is TGTGCCAGCAGTGGTTCACAGGGGCCGGCCTACGAGCAGTACTTC. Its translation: CASSGSQGPAYEQYF.

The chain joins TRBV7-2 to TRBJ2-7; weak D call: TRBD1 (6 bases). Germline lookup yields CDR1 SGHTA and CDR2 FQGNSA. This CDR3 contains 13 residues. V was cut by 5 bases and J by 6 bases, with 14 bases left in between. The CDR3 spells CASSRYRVGEQYF. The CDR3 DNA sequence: TGTGCCAGCAGCAGATACAGGGTGGGCGAGCAGTACTTC.

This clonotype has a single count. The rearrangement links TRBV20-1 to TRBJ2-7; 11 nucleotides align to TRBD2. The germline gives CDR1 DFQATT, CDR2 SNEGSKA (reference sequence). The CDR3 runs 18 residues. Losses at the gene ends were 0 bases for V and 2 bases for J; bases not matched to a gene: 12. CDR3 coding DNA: TGCAGTGCTAGAGATCCCCGTGGAACTAGCGGGGGAGCCTACGAGCAGTACTTC. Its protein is CSARDPRGTSGGAYEQYF.

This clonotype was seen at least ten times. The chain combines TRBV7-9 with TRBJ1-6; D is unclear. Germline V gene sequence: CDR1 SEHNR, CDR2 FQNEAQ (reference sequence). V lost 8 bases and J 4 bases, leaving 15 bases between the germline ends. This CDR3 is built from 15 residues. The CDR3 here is CASADQTTYNSPLHF. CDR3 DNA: TGTGCCAGCGCTGACCAGACGACATATAATTCACCCCTCCACTTT. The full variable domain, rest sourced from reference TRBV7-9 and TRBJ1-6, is DTGVSQNPRHKITKRGQNVTFRCDPISEHNRLYWYRQTLGQGPEFLTYFQNEAQLEKSRLLSDRFSAERPKGSFSTLEIQRTEQGDSAMYLCASADQTTYNSPLHFGNGTRLTVT.

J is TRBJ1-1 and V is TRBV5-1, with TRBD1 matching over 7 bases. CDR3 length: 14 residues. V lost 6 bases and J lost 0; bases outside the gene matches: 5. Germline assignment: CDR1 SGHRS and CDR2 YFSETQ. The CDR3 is CASTKGTVNTEAFF. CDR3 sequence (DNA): TGCGCCAGCACTAAAGGGACAGTGAACACTGAAGCTTTCTTT.

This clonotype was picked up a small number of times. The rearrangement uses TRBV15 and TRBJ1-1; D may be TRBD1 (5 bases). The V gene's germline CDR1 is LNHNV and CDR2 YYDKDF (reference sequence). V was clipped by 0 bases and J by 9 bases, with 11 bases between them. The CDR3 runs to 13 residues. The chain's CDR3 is CATSRDIAGKAFF. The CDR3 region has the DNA TGTGCCACCAGCAGAGATATAGCAGGGAAAGCTTTCTTT.

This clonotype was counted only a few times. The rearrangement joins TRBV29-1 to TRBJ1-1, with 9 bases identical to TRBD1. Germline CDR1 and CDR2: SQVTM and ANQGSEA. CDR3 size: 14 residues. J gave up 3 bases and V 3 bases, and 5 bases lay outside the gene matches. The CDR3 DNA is TGCAGCGTTGAGGCCGGGACAGGGTACACTGAAGCTTTCTTT. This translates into CSVEAGTGYTEAFF. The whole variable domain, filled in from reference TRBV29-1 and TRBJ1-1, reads SAVISQKPSRDICQRGTSLTIQCQVDSQVTMMFWYRQQPGQSLTLIATANQGSEATYESGFVIDKFPISRPNLTFSTLTVSNMSPEDSSIYLCSVEAGTGYTEAFFGQGTRLTVV.

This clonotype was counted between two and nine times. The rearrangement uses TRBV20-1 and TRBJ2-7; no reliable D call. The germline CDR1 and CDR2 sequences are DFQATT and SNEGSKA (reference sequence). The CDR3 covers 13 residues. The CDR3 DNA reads TGCAGCGGCCGGCGTGACCTTTCCGACGAGCAGTACTTC. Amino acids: CSGRRDLSDEQYF.

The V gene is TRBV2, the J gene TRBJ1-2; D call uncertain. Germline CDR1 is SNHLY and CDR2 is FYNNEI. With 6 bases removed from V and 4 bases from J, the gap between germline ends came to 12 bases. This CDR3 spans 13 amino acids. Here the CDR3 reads CASRTSVIYGYTF. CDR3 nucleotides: TGTGCCAGCAGAACCAGCGTAATCTATGGCTACACCTTC.

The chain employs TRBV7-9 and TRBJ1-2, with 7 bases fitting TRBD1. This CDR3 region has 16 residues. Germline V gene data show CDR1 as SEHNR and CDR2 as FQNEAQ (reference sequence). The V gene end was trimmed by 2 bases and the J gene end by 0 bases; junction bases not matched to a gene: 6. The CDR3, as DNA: TGTGCCAGCAGCTTAAGGGGGGGACAGTCTAACTATGGCTACACCTTC. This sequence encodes CASSLRGGQSNYGYTF.

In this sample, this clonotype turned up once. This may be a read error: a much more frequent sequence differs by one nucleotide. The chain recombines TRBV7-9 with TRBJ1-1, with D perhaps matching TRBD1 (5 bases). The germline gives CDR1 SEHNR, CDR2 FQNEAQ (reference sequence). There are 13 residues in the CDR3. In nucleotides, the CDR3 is TGTACCAGCGGGGTACCGGGGGGCACTGAAGCTTTCTTT. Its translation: CTSGVPGGTEAFF.

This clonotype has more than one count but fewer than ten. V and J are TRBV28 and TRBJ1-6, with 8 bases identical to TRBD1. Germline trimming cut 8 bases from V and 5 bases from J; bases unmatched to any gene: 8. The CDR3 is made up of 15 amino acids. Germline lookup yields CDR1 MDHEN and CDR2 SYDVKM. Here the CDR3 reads CASRLRDRNNSPLHF. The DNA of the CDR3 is TGTGCCAGCCGCCTCCGGGACAGGAATAATTCACCCCTCCACTTT.

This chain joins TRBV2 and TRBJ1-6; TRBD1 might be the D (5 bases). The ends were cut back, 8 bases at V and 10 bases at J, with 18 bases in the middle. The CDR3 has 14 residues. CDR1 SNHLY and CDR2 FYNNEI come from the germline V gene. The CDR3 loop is CASYDSIGPSPLHF. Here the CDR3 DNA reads TGTGCCAGCTACGACAGTATTGGACCATCACCCCTCCACTTT.

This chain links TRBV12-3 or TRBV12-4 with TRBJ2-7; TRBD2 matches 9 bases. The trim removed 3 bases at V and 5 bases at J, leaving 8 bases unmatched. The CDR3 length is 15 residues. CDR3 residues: CASSLGLAMMDEQYF. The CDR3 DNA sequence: TGTGCCAGCAGTTTGGGACTAGCAATGATGGACGAGCAGTACTTC.

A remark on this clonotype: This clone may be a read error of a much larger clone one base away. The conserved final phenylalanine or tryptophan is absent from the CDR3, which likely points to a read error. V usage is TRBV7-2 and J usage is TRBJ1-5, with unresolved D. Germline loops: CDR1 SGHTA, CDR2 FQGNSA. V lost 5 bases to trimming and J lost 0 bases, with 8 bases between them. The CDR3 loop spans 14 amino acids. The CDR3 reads CASSSDGSNQPQHL. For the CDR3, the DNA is TGTGCCAGCAGCAGTGACGGTAGCAATCAGCCCCAGCATCTT.

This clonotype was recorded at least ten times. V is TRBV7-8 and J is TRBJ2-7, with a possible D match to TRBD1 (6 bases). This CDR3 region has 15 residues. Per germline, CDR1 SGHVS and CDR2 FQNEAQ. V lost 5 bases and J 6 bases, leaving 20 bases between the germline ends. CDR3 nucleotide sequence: TGTGCCAGCAGCACCGACAACGGGACACCATTCGAGCAGTACTTC. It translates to CASSTDNGTPFEQYF.

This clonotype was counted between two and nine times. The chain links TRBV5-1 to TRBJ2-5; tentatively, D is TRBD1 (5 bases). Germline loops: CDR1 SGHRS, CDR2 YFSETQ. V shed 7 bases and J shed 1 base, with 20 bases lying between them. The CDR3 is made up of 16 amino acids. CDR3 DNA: TGCGCCAGCCGAGGAATGGGCCTGACAGCCCAAGAGACCCAGTACTTC. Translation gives CASRGMGLTAQETQYF.

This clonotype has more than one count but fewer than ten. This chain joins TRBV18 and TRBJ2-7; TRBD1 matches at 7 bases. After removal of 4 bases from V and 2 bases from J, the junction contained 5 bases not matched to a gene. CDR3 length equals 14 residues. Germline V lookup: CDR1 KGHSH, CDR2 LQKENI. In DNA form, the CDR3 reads TGTGCCAGCTCACGGGGACAGACGACCTACGAGCAGTACTTC. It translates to CASSRGQTTYEQYF.

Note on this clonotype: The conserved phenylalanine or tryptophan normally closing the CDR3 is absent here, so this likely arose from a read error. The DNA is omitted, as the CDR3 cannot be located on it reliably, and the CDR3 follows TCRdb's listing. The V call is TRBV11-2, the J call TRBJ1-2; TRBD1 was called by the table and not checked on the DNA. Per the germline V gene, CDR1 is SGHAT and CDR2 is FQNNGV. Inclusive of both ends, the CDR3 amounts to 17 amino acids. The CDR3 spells CASTSFGSGPTNYGYTS.